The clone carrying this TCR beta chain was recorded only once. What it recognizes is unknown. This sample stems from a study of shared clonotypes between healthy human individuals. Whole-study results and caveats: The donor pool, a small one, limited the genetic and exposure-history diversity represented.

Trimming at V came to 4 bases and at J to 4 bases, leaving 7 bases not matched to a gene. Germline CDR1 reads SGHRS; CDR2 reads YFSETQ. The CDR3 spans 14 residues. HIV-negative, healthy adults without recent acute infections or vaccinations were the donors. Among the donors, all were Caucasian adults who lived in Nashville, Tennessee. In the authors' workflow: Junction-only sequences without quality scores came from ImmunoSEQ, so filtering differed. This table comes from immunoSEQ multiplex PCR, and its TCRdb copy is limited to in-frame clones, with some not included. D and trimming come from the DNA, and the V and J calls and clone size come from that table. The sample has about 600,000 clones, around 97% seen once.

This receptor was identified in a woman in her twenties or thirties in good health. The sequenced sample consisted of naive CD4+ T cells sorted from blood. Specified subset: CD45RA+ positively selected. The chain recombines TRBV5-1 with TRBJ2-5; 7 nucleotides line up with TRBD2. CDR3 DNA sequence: TGCGCCAGCAGCGAGGGAGGGCGGGGAGAGACCCAGTACTTC. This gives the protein CASSEGGRGETQYF.